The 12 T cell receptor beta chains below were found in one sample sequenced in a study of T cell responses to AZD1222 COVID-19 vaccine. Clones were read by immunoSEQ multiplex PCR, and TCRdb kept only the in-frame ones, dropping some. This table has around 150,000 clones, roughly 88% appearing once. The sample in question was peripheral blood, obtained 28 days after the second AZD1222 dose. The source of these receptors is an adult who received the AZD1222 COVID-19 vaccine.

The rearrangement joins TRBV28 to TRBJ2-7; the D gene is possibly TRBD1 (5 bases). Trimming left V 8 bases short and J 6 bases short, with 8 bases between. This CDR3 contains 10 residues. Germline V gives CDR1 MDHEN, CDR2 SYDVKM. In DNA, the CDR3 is TGTGCCAGCCAAAGGGGCGAGCAGTACTTC. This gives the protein CASQRGEQYF.

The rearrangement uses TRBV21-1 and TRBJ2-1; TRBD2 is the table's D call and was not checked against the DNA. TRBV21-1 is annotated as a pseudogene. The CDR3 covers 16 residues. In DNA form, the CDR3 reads TGTGCCAGCAGCACCTATAGCGGGAAATCCTACAATGAGCAGTTCTTC. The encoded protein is CASSTYSGKSYNEQFF.

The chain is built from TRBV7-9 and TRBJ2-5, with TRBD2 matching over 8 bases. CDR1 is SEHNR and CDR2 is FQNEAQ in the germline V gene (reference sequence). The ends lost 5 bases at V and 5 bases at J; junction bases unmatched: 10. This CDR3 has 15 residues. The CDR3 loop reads CASSALAGPGETQYF. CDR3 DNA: TGTGCCAGCAGCGCCCTAGCGGGCCCGGGGGAGACCCAGTACTTC.

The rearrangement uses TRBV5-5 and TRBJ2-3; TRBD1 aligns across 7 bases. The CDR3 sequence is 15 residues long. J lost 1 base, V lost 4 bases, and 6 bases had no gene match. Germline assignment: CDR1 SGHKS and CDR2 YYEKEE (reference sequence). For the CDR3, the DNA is TGTGCCAGCAGCGCAACAGGGGTGGGCACAGATACGCAGTATTTT. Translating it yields CASSATGVGTDTQYF.

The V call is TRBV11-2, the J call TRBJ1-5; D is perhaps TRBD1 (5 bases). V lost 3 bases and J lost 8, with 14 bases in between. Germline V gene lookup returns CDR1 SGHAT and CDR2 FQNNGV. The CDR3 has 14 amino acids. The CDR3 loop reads CASSFSGQGEPQHF. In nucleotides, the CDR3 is TGTGCCAGCAGCTTTTCAGGGCAAGGGGAGCCCCAGCATTTT.

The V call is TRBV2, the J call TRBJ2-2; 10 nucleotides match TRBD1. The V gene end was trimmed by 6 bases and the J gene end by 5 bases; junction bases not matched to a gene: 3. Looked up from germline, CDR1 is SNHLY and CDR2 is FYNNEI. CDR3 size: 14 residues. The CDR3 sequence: CASRPGQGTGELFF. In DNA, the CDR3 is TGTGCCAGCAGGCCGGGACAGGGGACCGGGGAGCTGTTTTTT.

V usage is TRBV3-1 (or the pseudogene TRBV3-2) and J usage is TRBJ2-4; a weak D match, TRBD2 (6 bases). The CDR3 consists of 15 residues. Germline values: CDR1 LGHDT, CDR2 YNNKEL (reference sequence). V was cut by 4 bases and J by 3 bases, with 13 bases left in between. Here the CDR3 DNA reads TGTGCCAGCAGCCGCCTAGCGAGTGGCAAAAACATTCAGTACTTC. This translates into CASSRLASGKNIQYF.

The CDR3 protein is CASSGGVSTDTQYF. The DNA for the CDR3 is TGTGCCAGCTCTGGTGGGGTCAGCACAGATACGCAGTATTTT. The chain is built from TRBV18 and TRBJ2-3; D is undetermined. In germline, CDR1 is KGHSH, CDR2 LQKENI. Trimming took off 6 bases at V and 0 bases at J, with 10 bases between the two ends. The CDR3 covers 14 residues.

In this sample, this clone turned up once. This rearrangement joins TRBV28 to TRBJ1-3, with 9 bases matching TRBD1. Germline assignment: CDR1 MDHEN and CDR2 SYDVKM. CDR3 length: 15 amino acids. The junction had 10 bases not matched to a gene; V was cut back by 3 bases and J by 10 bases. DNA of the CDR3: TGTGCCAGCAGTTTGAGGGACAGGGCCTCGGGGACCATATATTTT. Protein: CASSLRDRASGTIYF.

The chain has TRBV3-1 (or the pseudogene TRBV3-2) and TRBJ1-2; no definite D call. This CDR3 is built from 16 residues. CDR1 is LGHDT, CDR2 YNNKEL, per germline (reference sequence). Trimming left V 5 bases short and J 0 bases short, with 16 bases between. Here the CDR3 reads CASSNGGIRANYGYTF. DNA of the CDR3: TGTGCCAGCAGCAATGGAGGAATTCGAGCTAACTATGGCTACACCTTC.

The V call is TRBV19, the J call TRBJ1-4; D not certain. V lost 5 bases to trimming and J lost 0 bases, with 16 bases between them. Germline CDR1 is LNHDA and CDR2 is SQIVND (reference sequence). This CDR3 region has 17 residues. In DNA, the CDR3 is TGTGCCAGTAGTTTGGGTGGGAGCGGCGCAACTAATGAAAAACTGTTTTTT. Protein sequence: CASSLGGSGATNEKLFF.

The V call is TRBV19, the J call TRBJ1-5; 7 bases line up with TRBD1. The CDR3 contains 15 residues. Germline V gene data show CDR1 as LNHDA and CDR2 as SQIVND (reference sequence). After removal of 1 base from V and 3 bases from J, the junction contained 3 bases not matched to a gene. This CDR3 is CASSIGTGPNQPQHF. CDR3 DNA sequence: TGTGCCAGTAGTATAGGGACAGGCCCCAATCAGCCCCAGCATTTT.